This passage covers 3 T cell receptor beta chains from one sample sequenced in a study of blood T cell repertoires in COVID-19. Only in-frame clones appear in the TCRdb table, and some are missing; sequencing was by immunoSEQ multiplex PCR. The repertoire holds more than 200,000 clones, roughly 86% seen once, with around 5% in the top ten. Material for sequencing was peripheral blood. The receptors here all came from a woman aged 55-75 years with COVID-19, enrolled during active disease.

This sequence joins TRBV11-3 and TRBJ2-3; D ambiguous. Trimming removed 3 bases from V and 6 bases from J, with 10 bases in between. Germline loops: CDR1 SGHNT, CDR2 YENEEA. CDR3 size: 13 residues. CDR3 bases: TGTGCCAGCAGCTTTTACAGTCACGATACGCAGTATTTT. This codes for CASSFYSHDTQYF.

The chain uses TRBV27 and TRBJ2-3; perhaps TRBD1 as D (5 bases). V was trimmed by 4 bases and J by 2 bases, leaving 7 bases between them. The germline CDR1 and CDR2 sequences are MNHEY and SMNVEV (reference sequence). The CDR3 runs to 13 residues. CDR3 loop: CASSYRYTDTQYF. The CDR3 DNA is TGTGCCAGCAGTTACAGGTACACAGATACGCAGTATTTT.

A word on this clone: Other nucleotide sequences from this sample produce the same CDR3. The chain employs TRBV9 and TRBJ1-4; TRBD1 is a possible D gene (6 bases). With 2 bases removed from V and 5 bases from J, the gap between germline ends came to 10 bases. Per the germline V gene, CDR1 is SGDLS and CDR2 is YYNGEE. This CDR3 spans 14 amino acids. CDR3 nucleotides: TGTGCCAGCAGCGTGGGTCAGGGGAATGAAAAACTGTTTTTT. Translated: CASSVGQGNEKLFF.